Each of the 11 T cell receptor beta chains below was sequenced from the same sample in a study of cytomegalovirus exposure and HLA in healthy donors. It was with 60 Vbeta and 13 Jbeta primers that the PCR ran. The assay was immunoSEQ multiplex PCR, and TCRdb's table has in-frame clones only and misses some. The table has approximately 140,000 clones, roughly 77% seen once. The sequencing sample was made of PBMCs. These receptors originate from a human donor in good health.

The J gene is TRBJ2-1, the V gene TRBV28, with 9 positions matching TRBD2. This CDR3 has 14 residues. Trimming took 8 bases from V and 4 from J; bases not matched to a gene: 6. Germline lookup yields CDR1 MDHEN and CDR2 SYDVKM. The CDR3 region has the DNA TGTGCCAGCTCGCCGGGACTAGCTTACAATGAGCAGTTCTTC. Translation: CASSPGLAYNEQFF.

This rearrangement joins TRBV6-1 to TRBJ2-7; D remains ambiguous. Per the germline V gene, CDR1 is MNHNS and CDR2 is SASEGT. V was cut by 4 bases and J by 4 bases, with 8 bases left in between. The CDR3 runs to 12 residues. CDR3 nucleotides: TGTGCCAGCAGTGGACGGGTATACGAGCAGTACTTC. Translated: CASSGRVYEQYF.

This clone was observed a single time. The rearrangement joins TRBV1 to TRBJ2-5; the table's D call, TRBD1, was not checked against the DNA. TRBV1 is shown as a pseudogene. CDR3 length: 20 amino acids. For the CDR3, the DNA is TGCACCAGCAGCCAAGAAATCTTGAGTAACAGGGGAGCTACCGAAGAGACCCAGTACTTC. Amino acids: CTSSQEILSNRGATEETQYF.

This sequence joins TRBV19 and TRBJ2-7; D unresolved. Germline V gives CDR1 LNHDA, CDR2 SQIVND (reference sequence). The ends were cut back, 4 bases at V and 3 bases at J, with 7 bases in the middle. The CDR3 is made up of 12 amino acids. The CDR3 coding sequence is TGTGCCAGTAGTAGAAACTTCTACGAGCAGTACTTC. This translates into CASSRNFYEQYF.

This clone has only a few counts. The chain has TRBV28 and TRBJ2-3; D unclear. The CDR3 is 14 residues long. Germline assignment: CDR1 MDHEN and CDR2 SYDVKM. The V gene lost 3 bases and the J gene lost 0 bases, with 7 bases spanning the gap. CDR3 sequence: CASSFLESTDTQYF. The CDR3 DNA is TGTGCCAGCAGTTTTTTAGAAAGCACAGATACGCAGTATTTT.

The V gene is TRBV27, the J gene TRBJ2-1, with D possibly being TRBD1 (5 bases). CDR1 and CDR2 from the germline V gene are MNHEY and SMNVEV (reference sequence). V lost 2 bases and J 4 bases, leaving 9 bases between the germline ends. The CDR3 is made up of 14 amino acids. The CDR3 DNA follows: TGTGCCAGCAGTTTAATAGGGGAATACAATGAGCAGTTCTTC. It is translated as CASSLIGEYNEQFF.

This chain connects TRBV27 to TRBJ1-5, with D perhaps TRBD1 (6 bases). Germline values: CDR1 MNHEY, CDR2 SMNVEV (reference sequence). The CDR3 totals 14 residues. V gave up 5 bases and J gave up 3 bases, with 11 bases separating them. CDR3 DNA: TGTGCCAGCAGTGCAGGGGCCGTCAATCAGCCCCAGCATTTT. Protein product: CASSAGAVNQPQHF.

The chain carries TRBV5-1 and TRBJ1-2; 7 bases are shared with TRBD1. In germline, CDR1 is SGHRS, CDR2 YFSETQ. The CDR3 has 18 residues. V gave up 0 bases and J gave up 4 bases; unmatched junction bases: 15. The CDR3 coding sequence is TGCGCCAGCAGCTTGGCGGGACAGATCCCCCCTCAGAGCTATGGCTACACCTTC. It translates to CASSLAGQIPPQSYGYTF. Complete variable domain (other parts from reference TRBV5-1 and TRBJ1-2): KAGVTQTPRYLIKTRGQQVTLSCSPISGHRSVSWYQQTPGQGLQFLFEYFSETQRNKGNFPGRFSGRQFSNSRSEMNVSTLELGDSALYLCASSLAGQIPPQSYGYTFGSGTRLTVV.

The rearrangement joins TRBV27 to TRBJ2-1, with 9 bases identical to TRBD2. CDR3 length: 15 residues. After removal of 3 bases from V and 2 bases from J, the junction contained 2 bases not matched to a gene. CDR1 and CDR2 (germline): MNHEY, SMNVEV (reference sequence). The CDR3 sequence is CASSLGGRAYNEQFF. In DNA, the CDR3 is TGTGCCAGCAGTTTGGGCGGGAGGGCCTACAATGAGCAGTTCTTC.

The chain is built from TRBV27 and TRBJ1-1; maybe TRBD1 (6 bases). Germline CDR1 MNHEY, CDR2 SMNVEV (reference sequence). This CDR3 has 13 residues. Trimming cost V 5 bases and J 2 bases, with 9 bases left between them. The CDR3 DNA sequence: TGTGCCAGCAGTGCGGACAGAAACACTGAAGCTTTCTTT. Translating gives CASSADRNTEAFF.

V is TRBV7-9 and J is TRBJ2-1; possibly TRBD2 for D (6 bases). This CDR3 contains 16 residues. Germline V gene sequence: CDR1 SEHNR, CDR2 FQNEAQ (reference sequence). V was cut by 3 bases and J by 5 bases, with 17 bases left in between. The CDR3 DNA reads TGTGCCAGCAGCTTTAATATCCGGGACTCTAACAATGAGCAGTTCTTC. It translates to CASSFNIRDSNNEQFF.